This entry lists 22 T cell receptor beta chains sequenced from one sample in a study of shared clonotypes between healthy human individuals. Profiling relied on immunoSEQ multiplex PCR, and the TCRdb table lists in-frame clones only, not all of them. The data show over a million clones, around 76% seen once. The sequenced sample was memory CD4+ T cells sorted from blood. Sample subset: CD45RA-negative fraction. The receptors derive from a man younger than 35 in good health.

On this clone itself: The same CDR3 is also encoded by other DNA sequences in this sample. As DNA, the CDR3 is TGTGCCAGCAGCTCGGGCGGAAACACAGATACGCAGTATTTT. Protein: CASSSGGNTDTQYF. The V call is TRBV5-4, the J call TRBJ2-3; D gene unclear. There are 14 residues in the CDR3. Germline CDR1 and CDR2: SGHNT and YYREEE (reference sequence). With 3 bases removed from V and 2 bases from J, the gap between germline ends came to 10 bases.

V is TRBV19 and J is TRBJ1-1; D ambiguous. This CDR3 is 13 amino acids long. CDR1 LNHDA and CDR2 SQIVND come from the germline V gene (reference sequence). Trimming took off 5 bases at V and 5 bases at J, with 12 bases between the two ends. CDR3 nucleotide sequence: TGTGCCAGTAGTGTCCGCTGGGAGACTGAAGCTTTCTTT. It specifies CASSVRWETEAFF. Full variable domain (rest looked up from reference TRBV19 and TRBJ1-1): DGGITQSPKYLFRKEGQNVTLSCEQNLNHDAMYWYRQDPGQGLRLIYYSQIVNDFQKGDIAEGYSVSREKKESFPLTVTSAQKNPTAFYLCASSVRWETEAFFGQGTRLTVV.

V usage is TRBV11-2 and J usage is TRBJ2-2, with unresolved D. This CDR3 contains 15 residues. V lost 1 base and J 1 base, leaving 7 bases between the germline ends. Germline loops: CDR1 SGHAT, CDR2 FQNNGV. The CDR3 nucleotides read TGTGCCAGCAGCTTAGGGGAAATGAACACCGGGGAGCTGTTTTTT. This gives the protein CASSLGEMNTGELFF.

In this sample, this clone turned up many times. Other DNA sequences from this sample encode an identical CDR3 as well. V is TRBV30 and J is TRBJ1-4; 8 bases line up with TRBD1. V lost 0 bases, J lost 7 bases, and 1 base stayed unmatched. There are 13 residues in the CDR3. The germline V gene has CDR1 GTSNPN and CDR2 SVGIG (reference sequence). CDR3 sequence: CAWSVGTGEKLFF. The CDR3 DNA reads as TGTGCCTGGAGTGTAGGGACAGGTGAAAAACTGTTTTTT.

The chain has TRBV11-2 and TRBJ2-7, with a possible D match to TRBD2 (6 bases). Trimming stripped 6 bases from V and 6 bases from J, with 12 bases between. Germline V gene data show CDR1 as SGHAT and CDR2 as FQNNGV. This CDR3 has 12 residues. CDR3 sequence: CASSPPEGEQYF. In DNA, the CDR3 is TGTGCCAGCAGTCCCCCGGAGGGCGAGCAGTACTTC.

There are a few counts of this clone. The chain uses TRBV5-6 and TRBJ1-6; D perhaps matches TRBD1 (5 bases). CDR1 and CDR2 (germline): SGHDT, YYEEEE. Trimming removed 5 bases at V and 6 bases at J, with 15 bases between. This CDR3 contains 15 residues. Written as DNA, the CDR3 is TGTGCCAGCAGGGAATGGGGGGTTGGTAATTCACCCCTCCACTTT. It is translated as CASREWGVGNSPLHF.

The rearrangement links TRBV5-1 to TRBJ1-4, with D perhaps TRBD1 (6 bases). Trimming removed 1 base from V and 8 bases from J, with 12 bases in between. Per the germline V gene, CDR1 is SGHRS and CDR2 is YFSETQ. The CDR3 extends over 14 amino acids. CDR3 coding DNA: TGCGCCAGCAGCTTGTCGGGGGCAGGGGAAAAACTGTTTTTT. Translated: CASSLSGAGEKLFF.

V gene TRBV18 combines with J gene TRBJ2-2; possible D gene TRBD1, 6 bases. Germline lookup yields CDR1 KGHSH and CDR2 LQKENI. This CDR3 has 15 residues. Between the trimmed V and J ends, which lost 2 bases and 7 bases, there was a span of 14 bases. The CDR3 DNA is TGTGCCAGCTCACCAAGGCAGGGGCGAGGCGGGGAGCTGTTTTTT. Amino acid sequence: CASSPRQGRGGELFF.

This rearrangement joins TRBV10-3 to TRBJ2-5; 8 positions match TRBD2. The CDR3 runs to 15 residues. Trimming cost V 3 bases and J 6 bases; bases outside gene matches: 9. Germline V CDR1 and CDR2: ENHRY, SYGVKD. DNA of the CDR3: TGTGCCATCAGTGAAGGAAGCGGGAGCGTGAAGACCCAGTACTTC. It is translated as CAISEGSGSVKTQYF.

This sequence joins TRBV5-1 and TRBJ2-4; 8 nucleotides match TRBD2. Unmatched junction bases numbered 13, after V lost 4 bases and J lost 7 bases. The CDR3 is 16 amino acids. The germline V gene has CDR1 SGHRS and CDR2 YFSETQ. CDR3 amino acids: CASSPAGPGLVNIQYF. In nucleotides, the CDR3 is TGCGCCAGCAGCCCGGCTGGGCCGGGACTAGTGAACATTCAGTACTTC.

The genes are TRBV4-1 and TRBJ1-1; 8 bases line up with TRBD1. Germline loops: CDR1 MGHRA, CDR2 YSYEKL. V lost 5 bases, J lost 0 bases, and 5 bases stayed unmatched. This CDR3 region has 15 residues. CDR3 residues: CASSTPDRVNTEAFF. The CDR3 nucleotides are TGCGCCAGCAGCACCCCGGACAGGGTGAACACTGAAGCTTTCTTT.

The V gene is TRBV7-2, the J gene TRBJ1-2, with D hard to call. CDR1 and CDR2 from the germline V gene are SGHTA and FQGNSA. The CDR3 runs to 13 residues. Trimming took off 5 bases at V and 1 base at J, with 8 bases between the two ends. The CDR3 is CASSPESNYGYTF. The CDR3, as DNA: TGTGCCAGCAGCCCAGAGAGTAACTATGGCTACACCTTC.

CDR3 sequence: CASSPQGIGRDTQYF. In nucleotides, the CDR3 is TGTGCCAGCAGCCCACAGGGGATTGGGAGGGATACGCAGTATTTT. This rearrangement joins TRBV9 to TRBJ2-3, with D possibly being TRBD1 (7 bases). The CDR3 runs 15 residues. Germline values: CDR1 SGDLS, CDR2 YYNGEE. V was cut by 4 bases and J by 6 bases, with 18 bases left in between. Supplemented by reference TRBV9 and TRBJ2-3, the full variable domain reads DSGVTQTPKHLITATGQRVTLRCSPRSGDLSVYWYQQSLDQGLQFLIQYYNGEERAKGNILERFSAQQFPDLHSELNLSSLELGDSALYFCASSPQGIGRDTQYFGPGTRLTVL.

This clone appeared a single time. The chain is built from TRBV2 and TRBJ2-2; D is perhaps TRBD1 (5 bases). The ends were cut back, 4 bases at V and 6 bases at J, with 15 bases in the middle. Germline V gene data show CDR1 as SNHLY and CDR2 as FYNNEI. The CDR3 is made up of 15 amino acids. As DNA, the CDR3 is TGTGCCAGCAGTGTTTTAGGGGTAGGGGCCGGGGAGCTGTTTTTT. Amino acid sequence: CASSVLGVGAGELFF.

The chain has TRBV14 and TRBJ1-2; TRBD1 matches 8 bases. With V trimmed by 4 bases and J by 8 bases, 12 bases remained unmatched. This CDR3 is 15 amino acids long. Per the germline V gene, CDR1 is SGHDN and CDR2 is FVKESK. The CDR3 DNA is TGTGCCAGCAGCCGGGATACTGGACAGGGACACGGCTACACCTTC. This translates into CASSRDTGQGHGYTF.

This clone was picked up one time. Only one base separates this from a far larger clonotype, so it likely reflects a read error. The V and J genes are TRBV6-1 and TRBJ1-1; D call uncertain. V was clipped by 4 bases and J by 2 bases, with 5 bases between them. CDR1 is MNHNS and CDR2 is SASEGT in the germline V gene. CDR3 length equals 12 residues. DNA for the CDR3: TGTGCCAGCAGTGTAGGAAACACTGAAGCTTTCTTT. It specifies CASSVGNTEAFF.

The chain has TRBV27 and TRBJ1-2; the D gene is possibly TRBD1 (5 bases). Between the trimmed V and J ends, which lost 1 base and 4 bases, there was a span of 10 bases. Per germline, CDR1 MNHEY and CDR2 SMNVEV (reference sequence). The CDR3 has 14 residues. The CDR3 loop reads CASSLFNQGYGYTF. The CDR3 DNA reads as TGTGCCAGCAGTTTATTTAACCAGGGCTATGGCTACACCTTC.

The V gene is TRBV18, the J gene TRBJ1-2, with D uncertain. This CDR3 contains 13 residues. V was clipped by 4 bases and J by 8 bases, with 14 bases between them. In germline, CDR1 is KGHSH, CDR2 LQKENI. CDR3 sequence reads: CASSLTEDGGYTF. In DNA, the CDR3 is TGTGCCAGCTCACTAACGGAGGACGGAGGCTACACCTTC.

J is TRBJ2-6 and V is TRBV6-5; 7 bases are shared with TRBD2. CDR3 length: 16 amino acids. V was pared by 2 bases and J by 3 bases, with 4 bases of the junction left unmatched. Germline CDR1 and CDR2: MNHEY and SVGAGI. CDR3: CASSYNRGDGANVLTF. The CDR3 DNA sequence: TGTGCCAGCAGTTACAATCGGGGGGATGGGGCCAACGTCCTGACTTTC.

This chain joins TRBV6-6 and TRBJ2-1; D is undetermined. V shed 6 bases and J shed 9 bases, with 12 bases lying between them. Looked up from germline, CDR1 is MNHNY and CDR2 is SVGAGI (reference sequence). The CDR3 spans 12 residues. CDR3 region: CASSPLVGEQFF. The CDR3 DNA sequence: TGTGCCAGCAGCCCTCTAGTGGGTGAGCAGTTCTTC.

This chain links TRBV5-4 with TRBJ2-1; 9 positions agree with TRBD2. Germline CDR1 is SGHNT and CDR2 is YYREEE (reference sequence). The CDR3 consists of 16 residues. After removal of 4 bases from V and 5 bases from J, the junction contained 10 bases not matched to a gene. The CDR3 DNA reads TGTGCCAGCAGCCCGCCAAGACTAGCGGAACACAATGAGCAGTTCTTC. Translated: CASSPPRLAEHNEQFF.

The gene calls are TRBV2 and TRBJ2-3; D is unresolved. The CDR3 is 13 amino acids. The V end was cut by 5 bases, the J end by 4 bases, with 10 bases between. Germline CDR1 SNHLY, CDR2 FYNNEI. The CDR3 spells CASSFQQADTQYF. The CDR3 nucleotides read TGTGCCAGCAGTTTTCAGCAGGCAGATACGCAGTATTTT.